A single sample is the source of the 21 T cell receptor beta chains below, sequenced in a study of blood T cell repertoires in COVID-19. Sequencing was performed with immunoSEQ multiplex PCR; in TCRdb, only in-frame clones are kept and a portion is missing. Counted here are 200,000 to 250,000 clones, around nine tenths occurring once; the ten biggest clones make up roughly 1.6%. The source material was PBMCs or T cells enriched from blood (not recorded which). These receptors all stem from a woman aged 50 to 65 who had recovered from COVID-19.

This clone was detected only a few times. The chain is built from TRBV28 and TRBJ1-1, with D possibly being TRBD1 (6 bases). The CDR3 is 15 residues long. The V end was cut by 4 bases, the J end by 7 bases, with 19 bases between. The germline V gene encodes CDR1 MDHEN and CDR2 SYDVKM. The CDR3 DNA reads TGTGCCAGCAGTTCTCACTACAGGGCCCCCATTGAAGCTTTCTTT. Translating gives CASSSHYRAPIEAFF. Together with reference TRBV28 and TRBJ1-1, the CDR3 gives the full variable domain: DVKVTQSSRYLVKRTGEKVFLECVQDMDHENMFWYRQDPGLGLRLIYFSYDVKMKEKGDIPEGYSVSREKKERFSLILESASTNQTSMYLCASSSHYRAPIEAFFGQGTRLTVV.

The chain is built from TRBV5-6 and TRBJ2-5, with D tentatively TRBD1 (6 bases). Germline lookup yields CDR1 SGHDT and CDR2 YYEEEE. The CDR3 has 16 residues. V dropped 0 bases and J dropped 5 bases, with 17 bases sitting between them. The CDR3 region has the DNA TGTGCCAGCAGCTTGGATCCTACAGGGTGGGGGGAGACCCAGTACTTC. Its protein is CASSLDPTGWGETQYF.

The chain uses TRBV27 and TRBJ2-3; 16 bases align to TRBD2. CDR3 length: 18 residues. Germline CDR1 is MNHEY and CDR2 is SMNVEV (reference sequence). J lost 2 bases, V lost 5 bases, and 7 bases had no gene match. CDR3 sequence (DNA): TGTGCCAGCAGTGGGACTAGCGGGAGGGCAGGGGTCACAGATACGCAGTATTTT. Residues: CASSGTSGRAGVTDTQYF.

The rearrangement joins TRBV5-4 to TRBJ2-7; 7 nucleotides line up with TRBD2. J gave up 2 bases and V 2 bases, and 10 bases lay outside the gene matches. This CDR3 is built from 16 residues. Germline values: CDR1 SGHNT, CDR2 YYREEE (reference sequence). In DNA form, the CDR3 reads TGTGCCAGCAGCTTCGGGCTGGGGGAGGGCCCCTACGAGCAGTACTTC. Translated, it gives CASSFGLGEGPYEQYF.

This rearrangement joins TRBV7-9 to TRBJ2-5, with a possible D match to TRBD2 (5 bases). The germline V gene has CDR1 SEHNR and CDR2 FQNEAQ (reference sequence). With 5 bases removed from V and 2 bases from J, the gap between germline ends came to 12 bases. This CDR3 is built from 14 residues. The CDR3 region is CASSRTRGQETQYF. The CDR3 coding sequence is TGTGCCAGCAGCCGCACCCGGGGACAAGAGACCCAGTACTTC.

V usage is TRBV6-1 and J usage is TRBJ1-4; TRBD1 might be the D (6 bases). CDR1 and CDR2 (germline): MNHNS, SASEGT. This CDR3 contains 15 residues. V gave up 2 bases and J gave up 4 bases, with 11 bases separating them. Here the CDR3 reads CASSENTGSNEKLFF. The CDR3 DNA reads as TGTGCCAGCAGTGAAAACACAGGGAGTAATGAAAAACTGTTTTTT.

The J gene is TRBJ2-3, the V gene TRBV3-1 (or the pseudogene TRBV3-2); 12 nucleotides match TRBD2. In germline, CDR1 is LGHDT, CDR2 YNNKEL (reference sequence). The V gene end was trimmed by 2 bases and the J gene end by 2 bases; junction bases not matched to a gene: 8. This CDR3 comprises 18 residues. Here the CDR3 reads CASSQRPASGRATDTQYF. CDR3 coding DNA: TGTGCCAGCAGCCAAAGACCTGCTAGCGGGAGGGCCACAGATACGCAGTATTTT.

In its sample, this clone was seen a few times. The chain recombines TRBV7-9 with TRBJ1-5; D is uncertain. Germline V gives CDR1 SEHNR, CDR2 FQNEAQ (reference sequence). Deletions cut 1 base from V and 4 bases from J, with 5 bases between. The CDR3 sequence is 13 residues long. The CDR3 nucleotides read TGTGCCAGCAGCTTAGGGCCGAATCAGCCCCAGCATTTT. It specifies CASSLGPNQPQHF. The complete variable domain, with remaining parts taken from reference TRBV7-9 and TRBJ1-5, reads DTGVSQNPRHKITKRGQNVTFRCDPISEHNRLYWYRQTLGQGPEFLTYFQNEAQLEKSRLLSDRFSAERPKGSFSTLEIQRTEQGDSAMYLCASSLGPNQPQHFGDGTRLSIL.

V and J are TRBV28 and TRBJ1-1; D perhaps matches TRBD1 (6 bases). This CDR3 has 13 amino acids. Germline lookup yields CDR1 MDHEN and CDR2 SYDVKM. V lost 6 bases and J 4 bases, leaving 12 bases between the germline ends. DNA of the CDR3: TGTGCCAGCAGGGGGAGGGGGTTCACTGAAGCTTTCTTT. It translates to CASRGRGFTEAFF.

CDR3 nucleotide sequence: TGCGCCAGCAGCCCTGGACTAGTTCTCAACGAGCAGTACTTC. Translated: CASSPGLVLNEQYF. The rearrangement links TRBV4-1 to TRBJ2-7; 7 bases line up with TRBD2. The CDR3 loop spans 14 amino acids. Trimming took 4 bases from V and 5 from J; bases not matched to a gene: 8. Germline CDR1 is MGHRA and CDR2 is YSYEKL.

CDR3 region: CSARDRTMNTEAFF. The DNA for the CDR3 is TGCAGCGCTCGGGACAGAACCATGAACACTGAAGCTTTCTTT. The chain employs TRBV29-1 and TRBJ1-1, with 7 bases aligning to TRBD1. V shed 7 bases, J shed 0 bases, and the junction held 8 bases outside the gene matches. The germline V gene has CDR1 SQVTM and CDR2 ANQGSEA. The CDR3 covers 14 residues.

The chain carries TRBV5-5 and TRBJ2-1; 7 bases map to TRBD1. Germline values: CDR1 SGHKS, CDR2 YYEKEE (reference sequence). The CDR3 runs 16 residues. After removal of 3 bases from V and 9 bases from J, the junction contained 15 bases not matched to a gene. Here the CDR3 DNA reads TGTGCCAGCAGCTCTTTGACAGGGACCAGCGTGGGTGAGCAGTTCTTC. Its translation: CASSSLTGTSVGEQFF.

This chain connects TRBV19 to TRBJ2-3, with 7 bases lining up with TRBD1. Germline V gene lookup returns CDR1 LNHDA and CDR2 SQIVND (reference sequence). Trimming removed 6 bases from V and 5 bases from J; junction bases left unmatched: 8. The CDR3 is made up of 14 amino acids. The CDR3 coding sequence is TGTGCCAGTAGCCTAGGGACAGTTAAAGATACGCAGTATTTT. Encoded protein: CASSLGTVKDTQYF.

The rearrangement links TRBV2 to TRBJ2-1; D not certain. CDR1 and CDR2 from the germline V gene are SNHLY and FYNNEI. Trimming cost V 4 bases and J 2 bases, with 12 bases left between them. This CDR3 has 15 residues. CDR3 residues: CASSVTGTAYNEQFF. CDR3 DNA sequence: TGTGCCAGCAGTGTTACCGGAACAGCCTACAATGAGCAGTTCTTC.

The V call is TRBV29-1, the J call TRBJ2-1; no clear D gene. There are 14 residues in the CDR3. The germline V gene has CDR1 SQVTM and CDR2 ANQGSEA. V lost 1 base, J lost 5 bases, and 12 bases lay in between. The CDR3: CSVEGQNFNNEQFF. The CDR3, as DNA: TGCAGCGTTGAAGGTCAGAATTTTAACAATGAGCAGTTCTTC.

The V and J genes are TRBV4-2 and TRBJ2-7, with a weak D call TRBD2 (7 bases). The CDR3 length is 17 residues. Per germline, CDR1 LGHNA and CDR2 YNFKEQ. Trimming pared 7 bases from V and 3 bases from J, leaving 25 bases between. The CDR3 DNA sequence: TGTGCCAGCACTCGCGTATCAGGCAGGGGAGGGTACTACGAGCAGTACTTC. Its protein product is CASTRVSGRGGYYEQYF.

The gene calls are TRBV7-6 and TRBJ2-2, with D maybe TRBD1 (6 bases). Germline V gene data show CDR1 as SGHVS and CDR2 as FNYEAQ. V was trimmed by 1 base and J by 3 bases, leaving 9 bases between them. The CDR3 totals 15 residues. The CDR3 sequence is CASSLVSGDTGELFF. The CDR3 DNA sequence: TGTGCCAGCAGCTTAGTGTCAGGGGACACCGGGGAGCTGTTTTTT.

This chain uses TRBV2 with TRBJ1-5; 8 bases align to TRBD1. The germline V gene encodes CDR1 SNHLY and CDR2 FYNNEI. With V trimmed by 6 bases and J by 2 bases, 6 bases remained unmatched. The CDR3 runs 15 residues. CDR3: CASSEDRAGNQPQHF. CDR3 bases: TGTGCCAGCAGCGAGGACAGGGCGGGCAATCAGCCCCAGCATTTT.

The J gene is TRBJ2-3, the V gene TRBV28, with a possible D match to TRBD2 (6 bases). V was pared by 6 bases and J by 2 bases, with 21 bases between. This CDR3 is 17 amino acids long. Germline V CDR1 and CDR2: MDHEN, SYDVKM. CDR3 in amino acids: CASSPPGTLRFTDTQYF. The CDR3 DNA sequence: TGTGCCAGCAGCCCACCCGGGACTCTAAGGTTCACAGATACGCAGTATTTT.

The rearrangement joins TRBV7-3 to TRBJ2-1, with TRBD2 matching 14 bases. CDR1 is SGHTA, CDR2 FQGTGA, per germline. V was pared by 5 bases and J by 8 bases, with 5 bases of the junction left unmatched. This CDR3 region has 15 residues. DNA for the CDR3: TGTGCCAGCAGCCCGGGACTAGCGGGAGTCGATGAGCAGTTCTTC. The encoded protein is CASSPGLAGVDEQFF.

The chain carries TRBV28 and TRBJ1-3, with D unresolved. This CDR3 has 17 amino acids. Deletions cut 3 bases from V and 0 bases from J, with 15 bases between. CDR1 is MDHEN, CDR2 SYDVKM, per germline. The CDR3 sequence: CASSFERAARSGNTIYF. The CDR3 nucleotides are TGTGCCAGCAGTTTCGAGAGGGCGGCCCGCTCTGGAAACACCATATATTTT.